This is a list of T cell receptor beta chains from one sample in a study of response to subunit inactivated influenza vaccine. Via MiXCR, TCRdb re-called the RT-PCR reads, giving one row per CDR3 protein. The data hold approximately 310,000 distinct CDR3 sequences, with just over 20% observed a single time. The source material was PBMCs from blood, sampled about 20 months after vaccination. The receptors shown here come from a man between 45 and 75 years old who received an inactivated influenza vaccine. Both conserved end residues are part of each CDR3.

J,V,CDR3
TRBJ1-4,TRBV21-1,CASVAGRGEKLFF
TRBJ2-3,TRBV7-3,CASSPGPLSAQYF
TRBJ1-4,TRBV15,CATSRDVLGRRNEKLFF
TRBJ2-2,TRBV7-2,CASSRRQGANTGELFF
TRBJ2-7,TRBV7-9,CASSSVTYEQYF
TRBJ1-4,TRBV30,CAWSRGQGTSTNEKLFF
TRBJ2-1,TRBV10-2,CASAAGAYNEQFF
TRBJ2-7,TRBV18,CASSPLVGSSYEQYF
TRBJ2-5,TRBV29-1,CSVDLQGAVTQYF
TRBJ1-1,TRBV12-3/TRBV12-4,CASSLQGKGTEAFF
TRBJ1-1,TRBV12-2,CASRLRDRGMNTEAFF
TRBJ1-1,TRBV20-1,CSARPGGRMDTEAFF
TRBJ1-1,TRBV19,CASSMELRTEAFF
TRBJ2-2,TRBV6-2/TRBV6-3,CASRKAGGPFTGELFF
TRBJ1-1,TRBV6-5,CASSYSFRNTEAFF
TRBJ1-1,TRBV5-1,CASSLVGGTNTEAFF
TRBJ1-3,TRBV7-2,CASSPEAGAGNTIYF
TRBJ2-1,TRBV11-1,CASTLAGTSGGDEQFF
TRBJ1-5,TRBV28,CASSSEKEPQHF
TRBJ2-5,TRBV6-1,CASRGTSGQETQYF
TRBJ2-7,TRBV20-1,CSADSGSTSSYEQYF
TRBJ1-6,TRBV21-1,CASREGRLVDNSPLHF
TRBJ2-1,TRBV13,CASSFLAGANNEQFF
TRBJ2-3,TRBV24-1,CATSDWSTSGVSDTQYF
TRBJ2-2,TRBV27,CASSPWLTNTGELFF
TRBJ2-1,TRBV9,CASPRNRVSYNEQFF
TRBJ1-1,TRBV5-1,CASSLGSRDTEAFF
TRBJ1-3,TRBV19,CASSRAGTGYPHLYF
TRBJ1-6,TRBV4-1,CASSQEGARSSYNSPLHF